This T cell receptor (beta chain) was sequenced for a study of blood T cell repertoires in COVID-19. The CDR3 has 12 residues. Looked up from germline, CDR1 is SQVTM and CDR2 is ANQGSEA. About this clone itself: At one boundary the junction diverges from the germline segment, which might be a read error.

Sequenced by immunoSEQ multiplex PCR; TCRdb stores in-frame clones only, minus some. The table has approximately 290,000 clones, under 85% seen once. The chain links TRBV29-1 to TRBJ1-1; possible D gene TRBD1, 6 bases. The receptor's source is a human donor with COVID-19, enrolled during active disease. The donor label of this sample is uncertain. Input material: peripheral blood. The chain's CDR3 is CSVGLWDTEAFF. The DNA for the CDR3 is TGCAGCGTTGGGCTTTGGGACACCGAAGCTTTCTTT.